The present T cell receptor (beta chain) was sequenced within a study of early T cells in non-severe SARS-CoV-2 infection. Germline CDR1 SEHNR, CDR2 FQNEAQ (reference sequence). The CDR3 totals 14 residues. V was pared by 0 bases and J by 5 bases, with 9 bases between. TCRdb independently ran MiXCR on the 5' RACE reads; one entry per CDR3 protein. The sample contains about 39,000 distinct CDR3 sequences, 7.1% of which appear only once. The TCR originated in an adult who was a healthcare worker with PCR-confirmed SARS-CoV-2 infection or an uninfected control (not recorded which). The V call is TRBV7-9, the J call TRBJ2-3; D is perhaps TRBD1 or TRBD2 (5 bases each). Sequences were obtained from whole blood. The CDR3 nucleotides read TGTGCCAGCAGCTTAGCCGGGGCAGGAGATACGCAGTATTTT. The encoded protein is CASSLAGAGDTQYF.